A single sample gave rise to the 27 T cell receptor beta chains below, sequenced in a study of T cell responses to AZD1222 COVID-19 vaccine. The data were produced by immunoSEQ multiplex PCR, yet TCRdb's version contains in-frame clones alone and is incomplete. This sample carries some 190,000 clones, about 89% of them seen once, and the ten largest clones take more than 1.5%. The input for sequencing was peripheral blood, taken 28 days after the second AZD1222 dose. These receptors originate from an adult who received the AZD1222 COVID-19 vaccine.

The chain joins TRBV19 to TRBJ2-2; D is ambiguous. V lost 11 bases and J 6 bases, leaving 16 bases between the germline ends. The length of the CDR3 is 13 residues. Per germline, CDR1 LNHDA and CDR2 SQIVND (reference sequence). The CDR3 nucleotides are TGTGCCTCTTATCCGGGTCCTGCCGGGGAGCTGTTTTTT. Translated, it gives CASYPGPAGELFF.

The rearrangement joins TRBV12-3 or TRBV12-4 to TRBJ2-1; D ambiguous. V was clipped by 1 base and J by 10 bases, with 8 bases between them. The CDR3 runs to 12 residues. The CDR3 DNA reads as TGTGCCAGCAGTTTAGTTACTACCGAGCAGTTCTTC. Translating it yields CASSLVTTEQFF.

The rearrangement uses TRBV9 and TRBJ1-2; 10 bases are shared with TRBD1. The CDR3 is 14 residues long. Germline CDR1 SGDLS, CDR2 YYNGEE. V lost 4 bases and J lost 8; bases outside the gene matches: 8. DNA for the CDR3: TGTGCCAGCAGCTCCCGACAGGGGGCGCGAGGCTACACCTTC. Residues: CASSSRQGARGYTF.

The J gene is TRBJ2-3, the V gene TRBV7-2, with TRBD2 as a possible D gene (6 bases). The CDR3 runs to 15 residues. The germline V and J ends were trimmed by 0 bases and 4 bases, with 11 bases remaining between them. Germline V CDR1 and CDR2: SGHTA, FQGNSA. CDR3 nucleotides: TGTGCCAGCAGCTTAGCGCTGACGGGGGCAGATACGCAGTATTTT. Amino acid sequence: CASSLALTGADTQYF.

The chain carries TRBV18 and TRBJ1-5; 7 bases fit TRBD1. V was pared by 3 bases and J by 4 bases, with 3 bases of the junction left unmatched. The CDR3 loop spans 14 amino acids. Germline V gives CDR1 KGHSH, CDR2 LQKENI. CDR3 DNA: TGTGCCAGCTCACCCTCACAGGGGAATCAGCCCCAGCATTTT. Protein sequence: CASSPSQGNQPQHF. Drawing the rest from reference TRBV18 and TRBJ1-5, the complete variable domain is NAGVMQNPRHLVRRRGQEARLRCSPMKGHSHVYWYRQLPEEGLKFMVYLQKENIIDESGMPKERFSAEFPKEGPSILRIQQVVRGDSAAYFCASSPSQGNQPQHFGDGTRLSIL.

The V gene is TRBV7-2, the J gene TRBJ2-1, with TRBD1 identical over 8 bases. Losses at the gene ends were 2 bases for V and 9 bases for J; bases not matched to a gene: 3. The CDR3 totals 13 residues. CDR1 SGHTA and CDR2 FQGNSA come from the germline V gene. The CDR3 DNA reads TGTGCCAGCAGCTTATATCAGGGGGCTGAGCAGTTCTTC. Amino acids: CASSLYQGAEQFF.

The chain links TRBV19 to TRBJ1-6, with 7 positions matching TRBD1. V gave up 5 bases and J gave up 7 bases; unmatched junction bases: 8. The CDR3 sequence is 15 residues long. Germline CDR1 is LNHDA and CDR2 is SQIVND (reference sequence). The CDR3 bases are TGTGCCAGTAGTCTCGACAGGGCCCGGAATTCACCCCTCCACTTT. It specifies CASSLDRARNSPLHF.

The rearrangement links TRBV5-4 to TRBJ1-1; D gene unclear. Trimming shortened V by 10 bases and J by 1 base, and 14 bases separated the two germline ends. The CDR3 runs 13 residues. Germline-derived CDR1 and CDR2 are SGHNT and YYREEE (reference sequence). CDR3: CAAGRSTNTEAFF. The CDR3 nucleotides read TGTGCCGCCGGTCGGTCGACGAACACTGAAGCTTTCTTT.

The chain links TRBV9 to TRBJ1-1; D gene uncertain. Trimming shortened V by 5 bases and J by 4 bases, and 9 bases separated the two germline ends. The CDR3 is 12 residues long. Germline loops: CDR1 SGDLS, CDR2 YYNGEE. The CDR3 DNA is TGTGCCAGCAGTGAAAAGAGCACTGAAGCTTTCTTT. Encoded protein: CASSEKSTEAFF.

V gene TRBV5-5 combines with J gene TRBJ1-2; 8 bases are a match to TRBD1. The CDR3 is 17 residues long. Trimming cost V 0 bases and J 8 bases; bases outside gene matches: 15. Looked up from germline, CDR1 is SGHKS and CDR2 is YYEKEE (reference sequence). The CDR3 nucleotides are TGTGCCAGCAGCTTGGTTGGAGGGACAGGCATTTTTTGGGGCTACACCTTC. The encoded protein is CASSLVGGTGIFWGYTF.

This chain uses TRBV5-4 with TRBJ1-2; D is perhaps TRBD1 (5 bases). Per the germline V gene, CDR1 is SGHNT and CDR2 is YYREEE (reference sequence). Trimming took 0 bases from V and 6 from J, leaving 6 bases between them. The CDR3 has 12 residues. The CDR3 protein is CASSLGGDGYTF. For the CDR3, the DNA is TGTGCCAGCAGCTTGGGAGGGGATGGCTACACCTTC.

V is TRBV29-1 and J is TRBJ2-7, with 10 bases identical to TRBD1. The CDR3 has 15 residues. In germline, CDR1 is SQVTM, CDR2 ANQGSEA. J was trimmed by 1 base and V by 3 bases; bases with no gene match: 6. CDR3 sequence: CSVEDDRGPSYEQYF. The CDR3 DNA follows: TGCAGCGTTGAGGACGACAGGGGGCCTTCCTACGAGCAGTACTTC.

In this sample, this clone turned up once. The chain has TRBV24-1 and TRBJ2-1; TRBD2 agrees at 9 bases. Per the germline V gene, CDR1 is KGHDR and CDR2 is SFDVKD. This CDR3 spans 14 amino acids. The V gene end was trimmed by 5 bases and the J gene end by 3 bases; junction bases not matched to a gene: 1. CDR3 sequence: CATSGGGGYNEQFF. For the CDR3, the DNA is TGTGCCACCAGTGGCGGGGGGGGCTACAATGAGCAGTTCTTC.

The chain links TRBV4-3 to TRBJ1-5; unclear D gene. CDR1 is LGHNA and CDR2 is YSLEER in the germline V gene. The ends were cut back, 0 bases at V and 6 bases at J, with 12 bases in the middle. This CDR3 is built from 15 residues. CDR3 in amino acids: CASSQEGVGGQPQHF. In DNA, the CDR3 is TGCGCCAGCAGCCAAGAGGGTGTGGGTGGTCAGCCCCAGCATTTT.

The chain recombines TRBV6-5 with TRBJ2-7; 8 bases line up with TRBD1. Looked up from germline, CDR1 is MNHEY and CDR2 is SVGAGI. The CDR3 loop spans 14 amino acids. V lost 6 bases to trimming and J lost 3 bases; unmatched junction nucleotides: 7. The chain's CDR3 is CASRLTGGGYEQYF. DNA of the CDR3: TGTGCCAGCAGACTCACAGGGGGTGGCTACGAGCAGTACTTC.

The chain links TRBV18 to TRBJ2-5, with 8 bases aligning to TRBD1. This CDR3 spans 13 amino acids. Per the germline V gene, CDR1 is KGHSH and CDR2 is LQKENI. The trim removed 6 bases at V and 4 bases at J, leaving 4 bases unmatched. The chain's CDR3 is CASSLQGGETQYF. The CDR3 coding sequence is TGTGCCAGCTCCCTACAGGGGGGAGAGACCCAGTACTTC.

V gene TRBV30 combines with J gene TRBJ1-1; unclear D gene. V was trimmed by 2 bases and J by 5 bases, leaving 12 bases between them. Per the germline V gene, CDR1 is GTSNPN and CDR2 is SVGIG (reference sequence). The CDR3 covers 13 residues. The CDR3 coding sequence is TGTGCCTGGAGTCCTAATCAGATAACTGAAGCTTTCTTT. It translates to CAWSPNQITEAFF.

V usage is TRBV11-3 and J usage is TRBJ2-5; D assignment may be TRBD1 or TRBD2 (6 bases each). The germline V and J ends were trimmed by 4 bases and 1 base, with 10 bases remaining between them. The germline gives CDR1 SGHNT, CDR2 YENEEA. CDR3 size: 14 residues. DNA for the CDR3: TGTGCCAGCAGCTCCGGGGGCGTCCAAGAGACCCAGTACTTC. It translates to CASSSGGVQETQYF.

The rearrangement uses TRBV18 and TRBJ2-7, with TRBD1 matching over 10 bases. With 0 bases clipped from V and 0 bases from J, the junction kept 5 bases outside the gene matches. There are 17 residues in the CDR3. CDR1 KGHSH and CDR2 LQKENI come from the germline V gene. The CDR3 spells CASSPPRQGANSYEQYF. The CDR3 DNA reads TGTGCCAGCTCACCACCGCGACAGGGGGCGAACTCCTACGAGCAGTACTTC.

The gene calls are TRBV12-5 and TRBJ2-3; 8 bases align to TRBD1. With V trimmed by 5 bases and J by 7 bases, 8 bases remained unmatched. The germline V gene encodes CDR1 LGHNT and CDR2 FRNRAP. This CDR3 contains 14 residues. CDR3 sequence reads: CASGLGDRQNTQYF. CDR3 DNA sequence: TGTGCTAGTGGTCTAGGGGACAGGCAAAATACGCAGTATTTT.

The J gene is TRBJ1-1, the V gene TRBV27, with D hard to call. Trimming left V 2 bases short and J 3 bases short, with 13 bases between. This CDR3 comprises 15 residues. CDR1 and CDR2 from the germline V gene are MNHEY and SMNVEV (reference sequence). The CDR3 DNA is TGTGCCAGCAGTTTAGCCCCCCCACTTTACACTGAAGCTTTCTTT. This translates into CASSLAPPLYTEAFF.

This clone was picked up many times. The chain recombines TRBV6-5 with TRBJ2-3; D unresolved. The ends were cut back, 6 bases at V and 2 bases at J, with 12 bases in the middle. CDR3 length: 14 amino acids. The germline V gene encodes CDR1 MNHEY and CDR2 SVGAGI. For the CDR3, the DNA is TGTGCCAGCAGGCGCAACTCCCTCACAGATACGCAGTATTTT. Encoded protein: CASRRNSLTDTQYF.

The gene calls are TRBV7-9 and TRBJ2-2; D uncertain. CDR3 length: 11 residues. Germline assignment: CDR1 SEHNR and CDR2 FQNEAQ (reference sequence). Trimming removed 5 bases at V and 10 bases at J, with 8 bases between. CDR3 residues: CASSHTTELFF. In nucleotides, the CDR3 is TGTGCCAGCAGCCACACGACGGAGCTGTTTTTT.

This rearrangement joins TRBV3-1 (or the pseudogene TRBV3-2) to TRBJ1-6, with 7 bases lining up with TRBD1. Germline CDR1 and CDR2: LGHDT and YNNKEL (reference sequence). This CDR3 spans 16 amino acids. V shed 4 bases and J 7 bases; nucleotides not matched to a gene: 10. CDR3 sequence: CASSPGTALLNSPLHF. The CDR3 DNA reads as TGTGCCAGCAGCCCCGGGACAGCTTTACTAAATTCACCCCTCCACTTT.

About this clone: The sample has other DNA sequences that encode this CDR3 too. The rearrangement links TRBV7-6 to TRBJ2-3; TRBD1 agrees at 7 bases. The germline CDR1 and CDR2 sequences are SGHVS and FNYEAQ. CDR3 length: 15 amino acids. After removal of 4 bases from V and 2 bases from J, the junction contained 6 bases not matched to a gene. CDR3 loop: CASSSRDRFTDTQYF. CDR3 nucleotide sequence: TGTGCCAGCAGCTCACGGGACAGATTCACAGATACGCAGTATTTT.

The CDR3 protein is CASGTGNNGYGYTF. In DNA form, the CDR3 reads TGTGCCAGCGGTACAGGGAACAATGGCTATGGCTACACCTTC. The V gene is TRBV6-5, the J gene TRBJ1-2, with D maybe TRBD1 (6 bases). From germline, CDR1 is MNHEY and CDR2 SVGAGI. The CDR3 is 14 residues long. Trimming removed 8 bases at V and 4 bases at J, with 17 bases between.

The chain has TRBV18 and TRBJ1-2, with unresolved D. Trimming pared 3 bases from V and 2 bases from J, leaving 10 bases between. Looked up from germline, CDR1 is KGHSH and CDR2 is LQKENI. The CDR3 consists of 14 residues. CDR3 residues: CASSPMAGNYGYTF. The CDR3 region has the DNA TGTGCCAGCTCACCGATGGCGGGAAACTATGGCTACACCTTC.